Listed below are T cell receptor beta chains from one sample, sequenced in a study of cytomegalovirus exposure and HLA in healthy donors. TCRdb keeps only in-frame clones here, not all; method: immunoSEQ multiplex PCR. This sample has around 130,000 clones, with 80% found just once. Specimen: PBMCs. The receptors here all came from a man aged 25-45 years in good health and CMV-seronegative. Both conserved end residues are part of each CDR3.

>TRBJ2-3|TRBV27
CASSLQGPDTQYF
>TRBJ1-1|TRBV2
CASSELRGTEAFF
>TRBJ2-7|TRBV7-2
CASSWWGTGVGPNEQYF
>TRBJ2-3|TRBV5-4
CASSLTVVQVDTQYF
>TRBJ2-7|TRBV4-3
CASSLRTGGSYEQYF
>TRBJ2-3|TRBV10-3
CAIGLANPRDTQYF
>TRBJ2-7|TRBV11-3
CASSLEGREGEQYF
>TRBJ2-7|TRBV7-6
CASSSGTSVYEQYF
>TRBJ1-4|TRBV6-1
CASSERGPPAGNEKLFF
>TRBJ2-2|TRBV2
CASSASGVRGPGELFF
>TRBJ2-5|TRBV4-1
CASSPSGVAEETQYF
>TRBJ2-7|TRBV28
CASSGVGSGKSYEQYF
>TRBJ1-4|TRBV2
CASSPLTGTNEKLFF
>TRBJ2-1|TRBV5-6
CASSFVGVAGDNEQFF
>TRBJ1-5|TRBV6-1
CASGVSNQPQHF
>TRBJ2-2|TRBV19
CASSQQANTGELFF
>TRBJ1-3|TRBV5-6
CASSFVRGITPAGNTIYF
>TRBJ1-2|TRBV11-2
CASSFRREGYTF
>TRBJ2-1|TRBV28
CASSLLAGGLNEQFF
>TRBJ1-1|TRBV5-1
CASSSGQGREAFF
>TRBJ2-7|TRBV19
CASKLAVSSYEQYF
>TRBJ2-5|TRBV28
CAQVQVGETQYF
>TRBJ1-5|TRBV10-2
CASSVDPGADQPQHF
>TRBJ1-1|TRBV5-1
CASSLVLAGPGTEAFF
>TRBJ2-1|TRBV7-8
CASSYTFLTGDEQFF
>TRBJ1-5|TRBV6-6
CASSPESYNQPQHF
>TRBJ1-1|TRBV5-6
CASSFRPTGGTEAFF
>TRBJ2-7|TRBV5-1
CASSRTGTGEQYF
>TRBJ1-2|TRBV6-1
CASSGWTGGYTF
>TRBJ2-1|TRBV11-2
CASSLALAGTHNEQFF
>TRBJ2-5|TRBV5-4
CASSLEGTGPLQETQYF
>TRBJ1-2|TRBV6-5
CASSYRQDRAYGYTF
>TRBJ2-4|TRBV19
CASGGQGAPAKNIQYF
>TRBJ1-5|TRBV4-3
CASSQDLSLTGTGTQPQHF
>TRBJ2-7|TRBV5-5
CASSFLTAVLYEQYF
>TRBJ2-2|TRBV25-1
CASSLLGQRAENTGELFF
>TRBJ1-1|TRBV7-9
CASSEYRPGAFF
>TRBJ1-4|TRBV7-9
CASSFHHGGLGVNEKLFF
>TRBJ2-7|TRBV19
CASSLRQGARYEQYF
>TRBJ1-3|TRBV6-1
CASSEVSRGLSGNTIYF
>TRBJ2-5|TRBV5-1
CASSPQLAGKETQYF
>TRBJ2-7|TRBV2
CASSGGPRVLGYEQYF
>TRBJ1-3|TRBV5-4
CASSLRQGGSGNTIYF
>TRBJ1-2|TRBV28
CASSLQGAFVGGYTF
>TRBJ2-1|TRBV2
CASRYTTLYNEQFF
>TRBJ2-3|TRBV6-1
CASNRWPSLDTQYF
>TRBJ2-1|TRBV7-9
CAIQSSSGGTSEQFF
>TRBJ2-5|TRBV5-1
CASSRQTPETQYF
>TRBJ2-3|TRBV5-4
CASSQRGATQYF